Listed below are T cell receptor beta chains from one sample, sequenced in a study of shared clonotypes between healthy human individuals. Repertoires were generated with immunoSEQ multiplex PCR, while TCRdb's copy carries only in-frame clones and drops some. The sample lists millions of clones, over 85% occurring once. The sample taken for sequencing was naive CD4+ T cells sorted from blood. These receptors originate from a man aged 18 to 30 in good health. The CDR3 runs from the conserved cysteine through the conserved F or W. The order of the fields is J gene, V gene, D gene, CDR3 DNA, CDR3 protein. A D gene is named only where the DNA matches it firmly.

j_call: TRBJ2-3
v_call: TRBV7-9
d_call: -
cdr3_nt: TGTGCCAGCAGCGGAGCTCCGGTCTCAGATACGCAGTATTTT
cdr3_aa: CASSGAPVSDTQYF

j_call: TRBJ2-7
v_call: TRBV9
d_call: TRBD1
cdr3_nt: TGTGCCAGCAGCGTAGCGGGGACAGGGGACTTTTACGAGCAGTACTTC
cdr3_aa: CASSVAGTGDFYEQYF

j_call: TRBJ2-7
v_call: TRBV6-6
d_call: -
cdr3_nt: TGTGCCAGCAGGCCTTTCGGACCTACCTACGAGCAGTACTTC
cdr3_aa: CASRPFGPTYEQYF

j_call: TRBJ1-1
v_call: TRBV10-3
d_call: -
cdr3_nt: TGTGCCATCAGTGAGTACGGGGGTACCACTGAAGCTTTCTTT
cdr3_aa: CAISEYGGTTEAFF

j_call: TRBJ1-3
v_call: TRBV6-6
d_call: TRBD1
cdr3_nt: TGTGCCAGCAGTTACACCCGACAGGGTTCTGGAAACACCATATACTTT
cdr3_aa: CASSYTRQGSGNTIYF

j_call: TRBJ2-1
v_call: TRBV5-1
d_call: TRBD2
cdr3_nt: TGCGCCAGCAGTCCCGGACTAGCGGGAGGGCCCCAATACAATGAGCAGTTCTTC
cdr3_aa: CASSPGLAGGPQYNEQFF

j_call: TRBJ1-5
v_call: TRBV19
d_call: -
cdr3_nt: TGTGCCAGTAGGCCCCCGGGGGGAGTTAGCAATCAGCCCCAGCATTTT
cdr3_aa: CASRPPGGVSNQPQHF

j_call: TRBJ2-3
v_call: TRBV4-3
d_call: TRBD2
cdr3_nt: TGCGCCAGCAGCCAAGATCGGGGAGGGATGTTCATCGGAGATACGCAGTATTTT
cdr3_aa: CASSQDRGGMFIGDTQYF

j_call: TRBJ2-2
v_call: TRBV5-4
d_call: -
cdr3_nt: TGTGCCAGCAGCTCCCCTGGACAGGGGGAGCTGTTTTTT
cdr3_aa: CASSSPGQGELFF

j_call: TRBJ1-2
v_call: TRBV29-1
d_call: TRBD1
cdr3_nt: TGCAGCGTTCGTAGCAGGGGGCGTGATGGCTACACCTTC
cdr3_aa: CSVRSRGRDGYTF

j_call: TRBJ1-6
v_call: TRBV27
d_call: TRBD1
cdr3_nt: TGTGCCAGCAGTTTAGGGACAGACAAATATAATTCACCCCTCCACTTT
cdr3_aa: CASSLGTDKYNSPLHF

j_call: TRBJ1-6
v_call: TRBV6-5
d_call: -
cdr3_nt: TGTGCCAGCAGTTACTCTGAGAGGGAAGGATCACCCCTCCACTTT
cdr3_aa: CASSYSEREGSPLHF

j_call: TRBJ1-1
v_call: TRBV15
d_call: TRBD1
cdr3_nt: TGTGCCACCAGCAGACCCATCGGGACAGGGGGCTTAGCTTTCTTT
cdr3_aa: CATSRPIGTGGLAFF

j_call: TRBJ2-1
v_call: TRBV4-1
d_call: -
cdr3_nt: TGCGCCAGCAGCCAAGATCCCCGGAGAGTCGATGAGCAGTTCTTC
cdr3_aa: CASSQDPRRVDEQFF

j_call: TRBJ2-2
v_call: TRBV5-1
d_call: -
cdr3_nt: TGCGCCAGCAGCTTGCCAGGAGTCACCGGGGAGCTGTTTTTT
cdr3_aa: CASSLPGVTGELFF

j_call: TRBJ1-5
v_call: TRBV18
d_call: TRBD1
cdr3_nt: TGTGCCAGCTCACAAGGGACAGGGGGCTATCAGCCCCAGCATTTT
cdr3_aa: CASSQGTGGYQPQHF

j_call: TRBJ1-6
v_call: TRBV28
d_call: -
cdr3_nt: TGTGCCAGCAGGTTAGGGGGGGTGGGTTCACCCCTCCACTTT
cdr3_aa: CASRLGGVGSPLHF

j_call: TRBJ2-3
v_call: TRBV6-1
d_call: -
cdr3_nt: TGTGCCAGCACGGAGGGACAGTCCACAGATACGCAGTATTTT
cdr3_aa: CASTEGQSTDTQYF

j_call: TRBJ1-6
v_call: TRBV6-1
d_call: -
cdr3_nt: TGTGCCAGCAGTGGAGGGCCGGGGCAATCCTATAATTCACCCCTCCACTTT
cdr3_aa: CASSGGPGQSYNSPLHF

j_call: TRBJ2-1
v_call: TRBV4-1
d_call: -
cdr3_nt: TGCGCCAGCAGCCACTATTTAGGTGAGCAGTTCTTC
cdr3_aa: CASSHYLGEQFF

j_call: TRBJ2-1
v_call: TRBV5-1
d_call: -
cdr3_nt: TGCGCCAGCAGCTTGATGGGGGTACCAAATGAGCAGTTCTTC
cdr3_aa: CASSLMGVPNEQFF

j_call: TRBJ2-3
v_call: TRBV7-9
d_call: TRBD1
cdr3_nt: TGTGCCAGCAGCTTATGGGCAGGGGGCATAGCAGATACGCAGTATTTT
cdr3_aa: CASSLWAGGIADTQYF

j_call: TRBJ2-7
v_call: TRBV5-1
d_call: TRBD1
cdr3_nt: TGCGCCAGCACCCAGAACCCGGACAGGGCGTCCTACGAGCAGTACTTC
cdr3_aa: CASTQNPDRASYEQYF

j_call: TRBJ2-6
v_call: TRBV15
d_call: -
cdr3_nt: TGTGCCACCAGAGGGTCTGGGGCCAACGTCCTGACTTTC
cdr3_aa: CATRGSGANVLTF